This T cell receptor (beta chain) was recorded in a study of cytomegalovirus exposure and HLA in healthy donors. Whole-study context: The 100 million to 140 million unique TCR beta sequences, from roughly 170 million T cells, were found by an earlier analysis. Notes on the study in general: Presence/absence analyses took donor sequencing depth as roughly uniform. Later analysis showed most CMV-associated TCR beta chains appearing HLA-restricted. Rare sequences made up most TCRs, while some public TCRs were found in many donors.

For this clone: The target antigen is unknown.

In germline, CDR1 is MNHEY, CDR2 SMNVEV (reference sequence). This CDR3 is 12 amino acids long. V gave up 3 bases and J gave up 9 bases, with 11 bases separating them. 60 Vbeta and 13 Jbeta primers were used in PCR. Repertoires were generated with immunoSEQ multiplex PCR, while TCRdb's copy carries only in-frame clones and drops some. The data hold approximately 160,000 clones, with 78% observed a single time. The sample was PBMCs. The TCR comes from a woman aged 50 to 65 in good health and CMV-seropositive. V gene TRBV27 combines with J gene TRBJ1-1; D possibly corresponds to TRBD1 (5 bases). In nucleotides, the CDR3 is TGTGCCAGCAGTTTGGGGGGAGCTCAAGCTTTCTTT. Its translation is CASSLGGAQAFF.